This TCR beta chain originates from a study of T-cell memory formation after mild COVID-19. Study-wide findings and caveats: Second-wave clones reaching peak frequency on day 37 lacked confirmed SARS-CoV-2 specificity.

Via MiXCR, TCRdb re-called the 5' RACE reads, giving one row per CDR3 protein. The table lists about 560,000 distinct CDR3 sequences, roughly 17% of them singletons, with around 12% in the top ten. This clonotype qualifies as medium-sized. The antigen remains undetermined. This clonotype originated in an adult woman who had mild COVID-19 (a few samples of this study predate the infection). Cell type and time point are not known. Material for sequencing was PBMCs or a T cell subset sorted from them (not recorded which).

The CDR3 spells CASSLIMGGGTEAFF. In DNA form, the CDR3 reads TGTGCCAGCAGTCTCATCATGGGGGGTGGGACTGAAGCTTTCTTT. The rearrangement links TRBV27 to TRBJ1-1, with D perhaps matching TRBD1 (5 bases). This CDR3 spans 15 amino acids. V was cut by 5 bases and J by 5 bases, with 18 bases left in between. Germline V gene data show CDR1 as MNHEY and CDR2 as SMNVEV (reference sequence).